This TCR beta chain was captured by sequencing in a study of CD8+CD57+ T cells in acquired aplastic anemia. About the study: 3 to 4 ug was the average amount of DNA from sorted CD4+ and CD8+ cells. Findings of the study overall: Over 25 CD8+ CDR3 sequences occurred in both the patients and the controls.

In regard to this clonotype: Its antigen is as yet unknown.

Patients chosen for sequencing had CD8+CD57+ cells that had expanded, as shown by flow cytometry. Patients, without exception, had severe acquired aplastic anemia. Template material for TCR beta VDJ and CDR3 profiling consisted of genomic DNA. TCRdb ran MiXCR on the reads and lists one entry per CDR3 protein. The top ten clones hold approximately 2.8% of a sample with about 160,000 distinct CDR3 sequences, 45% to 55% of them seen once. The CDR3 is 14 amino acids. Trimming took 6 bases from V and 8 from J, leaving 19 bases between them. Per germline, CDR1 SNHLY and CDR2 FYNNEI. The source of this sequence is a human donor with aplastic anemia. The V and J genes are TRBV2 and TRBJ1-2; maybe TRBD1 (5 bases). Sequenced input: sorted CD4+, CD8+, or CD8+CD57+ T cells (not recorded which) from PBMCs. CDR3 nucleotides: TGTGCCAGCAGCGACCAGGGCACTGCCTACGGCTACACCTTC. The encoded protein is CASSDQGTAYGYTF.